This T cell receptor (beta chain) comes out of a study of beta chain features in type 1 diabetes. For the study at large: There was similarity between patients and healthy donors in age, gender and cell yields. Study-wide findings and caveats: Possible PCR preference for shorter templates applied equally to patients and controls. In all four CD4+ subsets, TCRB CDR3 length was significantly, moderately reduced in type 1 diabetes.

Remarks on this clone: What it recognizes is unknown.

The CDR3 runs to 15 residues. CDR1 SGHVS and CDR2 FQNEAQ come from the germline V gene. V was trimmed by 4 bases and J by 1 base, leaving 13 bases between them. Every isolated RNA sample was fully reverse transcribed, so sequencing captured expressed TCRB transcripts. Data came from immunoSEQ multiplex PCR; TCRdb stores just in-frame clones and leaves some out. In the table there are approximately 270,000 clones, around an eighth of which are singletons. The source material was naive CD4+ T cells from blood. The rearrangement joins TRBV7-8 to TRBJ1-1; no firm D call. The sequence was obtained from a man aged 25-45 years with type 1 diabetes. As DNA, the CDR3 is TGTGCCAGCAGCTCCGGGTCCCCCTCGAACACTGAAGCTTTCTTT. It yields the protein CASSSGSPSNTEAFF.